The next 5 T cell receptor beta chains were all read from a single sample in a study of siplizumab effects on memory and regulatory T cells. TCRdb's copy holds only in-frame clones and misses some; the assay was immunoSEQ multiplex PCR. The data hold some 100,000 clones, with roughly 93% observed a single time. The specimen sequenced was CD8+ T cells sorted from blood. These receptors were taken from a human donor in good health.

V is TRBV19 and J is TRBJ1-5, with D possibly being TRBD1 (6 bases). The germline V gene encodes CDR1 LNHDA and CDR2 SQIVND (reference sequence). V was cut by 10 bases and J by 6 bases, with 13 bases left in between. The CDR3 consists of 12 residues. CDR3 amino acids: CATTGGGQPQHF. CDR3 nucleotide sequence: TGTGCCACGACGGGGGGCGGTCAGCCCCAGCATTTT.

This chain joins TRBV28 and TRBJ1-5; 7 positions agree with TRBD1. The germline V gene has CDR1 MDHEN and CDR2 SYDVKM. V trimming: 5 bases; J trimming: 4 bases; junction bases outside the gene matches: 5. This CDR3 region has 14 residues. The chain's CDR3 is CASSPGQSNQPQHF. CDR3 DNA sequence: TGTGCCAGCAGTCCGGGACAGTCAAATCAGCCCCAGCATTTT.

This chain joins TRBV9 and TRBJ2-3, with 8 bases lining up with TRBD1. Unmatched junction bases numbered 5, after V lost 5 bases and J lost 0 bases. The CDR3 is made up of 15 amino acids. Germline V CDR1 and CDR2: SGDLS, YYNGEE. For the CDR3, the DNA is TGTGCCAGCAGGACAGGGGCTAGGAGCACAGATACGCAGTATTTT. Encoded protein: CASRTGARSTDTQYF.

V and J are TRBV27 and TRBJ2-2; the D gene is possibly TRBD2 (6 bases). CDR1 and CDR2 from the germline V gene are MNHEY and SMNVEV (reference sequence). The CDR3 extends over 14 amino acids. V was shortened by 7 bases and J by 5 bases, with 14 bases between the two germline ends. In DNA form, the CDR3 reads TGTGCCAGCAAGGTCGGCGCGGGGACCGGGGAGCTGTTTTTT. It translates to CASKVGAGTGELFF.

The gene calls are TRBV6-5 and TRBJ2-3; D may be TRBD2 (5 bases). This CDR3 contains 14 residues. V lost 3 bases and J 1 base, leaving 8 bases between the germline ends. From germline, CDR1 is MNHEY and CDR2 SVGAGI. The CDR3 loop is CASSYGRGTDTQYF. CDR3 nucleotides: TGTGCCAGCAGTTATGGGCGGGGCACAGATACGCAGTATTTT.